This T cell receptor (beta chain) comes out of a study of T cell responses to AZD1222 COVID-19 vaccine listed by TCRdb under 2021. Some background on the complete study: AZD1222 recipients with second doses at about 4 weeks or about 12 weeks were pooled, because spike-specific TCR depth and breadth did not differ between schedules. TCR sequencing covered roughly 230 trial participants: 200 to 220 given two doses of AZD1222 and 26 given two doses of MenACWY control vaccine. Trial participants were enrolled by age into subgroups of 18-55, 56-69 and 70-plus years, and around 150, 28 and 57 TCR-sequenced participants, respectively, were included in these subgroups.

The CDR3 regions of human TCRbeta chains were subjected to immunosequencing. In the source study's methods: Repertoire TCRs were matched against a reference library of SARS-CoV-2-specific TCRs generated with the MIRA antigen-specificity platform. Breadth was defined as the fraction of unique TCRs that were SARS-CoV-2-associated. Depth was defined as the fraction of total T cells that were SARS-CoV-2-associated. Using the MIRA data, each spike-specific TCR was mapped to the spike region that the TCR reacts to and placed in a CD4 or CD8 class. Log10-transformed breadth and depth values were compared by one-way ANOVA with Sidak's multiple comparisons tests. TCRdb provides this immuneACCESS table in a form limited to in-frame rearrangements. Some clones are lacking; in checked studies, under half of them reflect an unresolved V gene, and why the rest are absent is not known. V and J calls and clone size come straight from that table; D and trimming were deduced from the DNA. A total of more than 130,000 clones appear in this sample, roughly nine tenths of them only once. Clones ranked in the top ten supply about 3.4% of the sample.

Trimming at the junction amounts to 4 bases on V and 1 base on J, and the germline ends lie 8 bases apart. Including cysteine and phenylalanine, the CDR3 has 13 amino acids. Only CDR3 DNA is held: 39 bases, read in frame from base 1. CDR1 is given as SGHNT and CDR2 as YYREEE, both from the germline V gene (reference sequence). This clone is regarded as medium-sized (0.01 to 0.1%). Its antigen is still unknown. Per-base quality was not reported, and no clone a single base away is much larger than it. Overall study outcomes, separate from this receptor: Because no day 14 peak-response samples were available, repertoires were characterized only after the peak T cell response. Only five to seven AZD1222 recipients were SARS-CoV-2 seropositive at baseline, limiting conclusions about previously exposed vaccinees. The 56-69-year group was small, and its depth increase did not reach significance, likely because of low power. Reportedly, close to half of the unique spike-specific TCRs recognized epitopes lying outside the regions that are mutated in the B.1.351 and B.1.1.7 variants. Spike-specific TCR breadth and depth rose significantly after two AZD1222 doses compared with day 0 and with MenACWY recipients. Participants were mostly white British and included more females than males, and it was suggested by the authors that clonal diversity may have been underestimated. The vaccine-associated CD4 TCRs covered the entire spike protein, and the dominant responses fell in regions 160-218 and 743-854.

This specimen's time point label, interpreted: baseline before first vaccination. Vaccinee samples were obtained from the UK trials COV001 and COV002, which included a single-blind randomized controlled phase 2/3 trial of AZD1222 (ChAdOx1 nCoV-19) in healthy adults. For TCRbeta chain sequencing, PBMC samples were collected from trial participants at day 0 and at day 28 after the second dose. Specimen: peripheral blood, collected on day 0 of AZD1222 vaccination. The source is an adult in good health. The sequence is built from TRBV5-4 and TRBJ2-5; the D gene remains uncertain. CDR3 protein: CASSPAIQETQYF. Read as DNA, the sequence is TGTGCCAGCAGCCCCGCAATCCAAGAGACCCAGTACTTC.